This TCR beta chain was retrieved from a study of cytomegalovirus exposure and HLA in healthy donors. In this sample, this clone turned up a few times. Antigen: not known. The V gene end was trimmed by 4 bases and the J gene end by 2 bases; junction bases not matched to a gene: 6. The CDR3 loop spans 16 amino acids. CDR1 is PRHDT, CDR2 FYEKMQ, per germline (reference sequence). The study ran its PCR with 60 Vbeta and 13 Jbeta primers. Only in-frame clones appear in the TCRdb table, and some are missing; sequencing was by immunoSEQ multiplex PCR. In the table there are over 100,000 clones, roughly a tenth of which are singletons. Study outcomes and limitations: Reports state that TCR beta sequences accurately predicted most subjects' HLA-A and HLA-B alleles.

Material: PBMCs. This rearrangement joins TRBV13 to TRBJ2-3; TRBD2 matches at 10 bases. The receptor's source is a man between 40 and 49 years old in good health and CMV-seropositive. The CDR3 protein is CASSSRLAGNTDTQYF. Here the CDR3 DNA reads TGTGCCAGCAGCTCGCGACTAGCGGGCAACACAGATACGCAGTATTTT.